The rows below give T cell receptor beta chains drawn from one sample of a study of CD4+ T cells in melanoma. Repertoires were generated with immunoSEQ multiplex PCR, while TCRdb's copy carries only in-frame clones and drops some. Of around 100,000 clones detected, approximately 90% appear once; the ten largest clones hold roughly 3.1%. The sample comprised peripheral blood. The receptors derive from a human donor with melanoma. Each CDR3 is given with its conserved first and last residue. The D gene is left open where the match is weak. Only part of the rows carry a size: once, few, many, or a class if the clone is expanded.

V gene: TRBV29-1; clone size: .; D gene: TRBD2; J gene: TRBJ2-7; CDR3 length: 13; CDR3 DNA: TGCAGCGTTGTGGGAGCGGGAGCCTACGAGCAGTACTTC; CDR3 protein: CSVVGAGAYEQYF
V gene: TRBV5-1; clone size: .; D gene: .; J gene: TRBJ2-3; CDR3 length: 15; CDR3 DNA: TGCGCCAGCAGCTATCTGGGGGCCGGCACAGATACGCAGTATTTT; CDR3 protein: CASSYLGAGTDTQYF
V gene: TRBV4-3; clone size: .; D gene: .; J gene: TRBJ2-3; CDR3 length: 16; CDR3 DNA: TGCGCCAGCAGCCAAGGGGGGCCCTCACTCTCAGATACGCAGTATTTT; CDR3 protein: CASSQGGPSLSDTQYF
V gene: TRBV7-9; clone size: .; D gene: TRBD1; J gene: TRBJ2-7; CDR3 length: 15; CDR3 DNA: TGTGCCAGCAGTTCGACAGGGGGGCTTCCCTACGAGCAGTACTTC; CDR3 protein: CASSSTGGLPYEQYF
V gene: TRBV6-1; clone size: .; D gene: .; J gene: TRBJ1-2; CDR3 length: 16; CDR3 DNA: TGTGCCAGCAGTCAAGGCGGTCAGGGTCAGGTGTATGGCTACACCTTC; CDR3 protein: CASSQGGQGQVYGYTF
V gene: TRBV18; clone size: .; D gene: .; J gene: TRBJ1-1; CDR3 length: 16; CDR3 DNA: TGTGCCAGCTCACCACAGGACGGCGAGCTGAACACTGAAGCTTTCTTT; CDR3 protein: CASSPQDGELNTEAFF
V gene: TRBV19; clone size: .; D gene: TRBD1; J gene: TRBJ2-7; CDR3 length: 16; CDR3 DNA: TGTGCCAGTAGTATATCAACCGGGACAGGGGGCTACGAGCAGTACTTC; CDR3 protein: CASSISTGTGGYEQYF
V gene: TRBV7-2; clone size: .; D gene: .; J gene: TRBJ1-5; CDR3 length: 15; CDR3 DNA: TGTGCCAGCAGCTTAGTAGCACAGGAGGATCAGCCCCAGCATTTT; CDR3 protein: CASSLVAQEDQPQHF
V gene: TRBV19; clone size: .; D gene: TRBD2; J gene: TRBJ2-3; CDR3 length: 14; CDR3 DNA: TGTGCCAGTAGTACCGGACTAGCAGGGGATACGCAGTATTTT; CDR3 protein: CASSTGLAGDTQYF
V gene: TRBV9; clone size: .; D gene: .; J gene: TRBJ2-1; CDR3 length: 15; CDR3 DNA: TGTGCCAGCAGCGCCGCGGACTACTTATACAATGAGCAGTTCTTC; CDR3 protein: CASSAADYLYNEQFF
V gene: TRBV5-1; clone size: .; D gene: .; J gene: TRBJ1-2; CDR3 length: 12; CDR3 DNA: TGCGCCAGCAGCCTCAACAGGGATGGCTACACCTTC; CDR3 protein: CASSLNRDGYTF
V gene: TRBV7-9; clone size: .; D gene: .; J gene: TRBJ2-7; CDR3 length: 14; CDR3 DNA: TGTGCCAGCAGCTCATCCGGGACTTACTACGAGCAGTACTTC; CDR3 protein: CASSSSGTYYEQYF
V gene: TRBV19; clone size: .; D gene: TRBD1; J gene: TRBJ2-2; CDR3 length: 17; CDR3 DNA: TGTGCCAGTAGTATACCCCCCAGGACAGGGAGTTCCGGGGAGCTGTTTTTT; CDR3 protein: CASSIPPRTGSSGELFF
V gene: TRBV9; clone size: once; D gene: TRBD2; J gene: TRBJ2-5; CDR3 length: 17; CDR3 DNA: TGTGCCAGCAGCGTAGGCGGGGGGGGAACGGGAGTAGAGACCCAGTACTTC; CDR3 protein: CASSVGGGGTGVETQYF